This TCR beta chain was sequenced in a study of blood T cell repertoires in COVID-19. The germline V gene has CDR1 MDHEN and CDR2 SYDVKM. The CDR3 consists of 15 residues. Trimming took 1 base from V and 5 from J; bases not matched to a gene: 7. Seattle participants joined during active infection and were tracked over time. Source study methods: From reference gene primer amplification, estimates of nucleated cell counts were derived. The repertoire was sequenced with immunoSEQ multiplex PCR; TCRdb's copy has only in-frame clones and lacks some. Clone size and V and J calls were adopted from that table, with D and trimming inferred from the DNA. This sample has just over 250,000 clones, with 80% to 95% found just once.

This chain links TRBV28 with TRBJ1-1, with 7 bases identical to TRBD1. Sequencing used peripheral blood. The receptor's source is a person aged 18 to 29 with COVID-19, enrolled during active disease. CDR3: CASSLSQGSRTEAFF. The CDR3 DNA reads as TGTGCCAGCAGTTTATCACAGGGGAGTAGGACTGAAGCTTTCTTT. Combining the CDR3 with reference TRBV28 and TRBJ1-1 gives the whole variable domain DVKVTQSSRYLVKRTGEKVFLECVQDMDHENMFWYRQDPGLGLRLIYFSYDVKMKEKGDIPEGYSVSREKKERFSLILESASTNQTSMYLCASSLSQGSRTEAFFGQGTRLTVV.